The TCR beta chain under discussion was sequenced for a study of blood T cell repertoires in COVID-19. CDR1 is SGHRS, CDR2 YFSETQ, per germline. V lost 6 bases to trimming and J lost 4 bases; unmatched junction nucleotides: 13. CDR3 size: 16 residues. Method: immunoSEQ multiplex PCR; TCRdb's copy keeps in-frame clones and lacks some. The repertoire holds approximately 190,000 clones, with about 86% as singletons. This TCR derives from a man aged 25-45 years with active or convalescent COVID-19. The J gene is TRBJ1-2, the V gene TRBV5-1; 9 nucleotides align to TRBD1. The sample taken for sequencing was peripheral blood. The CDR3 spells CASNLATGGVPYGYTF. CDR3 in DNA: TGCGCCAGCAATCTCGCTACAGGGGGCGTCCCCTATGGCTACACCTTC.